The TCR beta chain described here comes from a study of T-cell reconstitution after alpha-beta-depleted transplantation in children. Unique molecular identifiers were built into the TCRbeta library. TCRdb fed the PCR reads into MiXCR, producing one record per CDR3 protein. The sample records approximately 1,000,000 distinct CDR3 sequences, less than 30% being singletons. A remark on this clonotype: The target antigen is unknown.

General observations from the study: Newly produced T cells mostly accounted for T-cell counts and diversity one year post-transplant. Elevated TCRbeta diversity at day 60 was traced, in some patients, to surviving recipient T cells and thymic progenitors. Reported findings indicate that, about two months after transplant, alpha-beta T cells came from several hundred expanded clones, which were derived from non-depleted graft cells.

The CDR3 sequence is 13 residues long. V was trimmed by 6 bases and J by 4 bases, leaving 9 bases between them. CDR1 is KGHSH, CDR2 LQKENI, per germline. Sequencing was performed on PBMCs, mostly from graft donor cells, taken 360 days after TCRalphabeta/CD19-depleted stem cell transplant. The sequence came from a boy younger than two who had a stem cell transplant for SCID, so the T cells may come from the graft donor. The rearrangement uses TRBV18 and TRBJ1-4; possibly TRBD1 for D (6 bases). DNA of the CDR3: TGTGCCAGCTCCGGACAGCTTAATGAAAAACTGTTTTTT. Its translation is CASSGQLNEKLFF. The complete variable domain, with remaining parts taken from reference TRBV18 and TRBJ1-4, reads NAGVMQNPRHLVRRRGQEARLRCSPMKGHSHVYWYRQLPEEGLKFMVYLQKENIIDESGMPKERFSAEFPKEGPSILRIQQVVRGDSAAYFCASSGQLNEKLFFGSGTQLSVL.